The 18 T cell receptor beta chains listed next were all sequenced from one sample in a study of CD8+CD57+ T cells in acquired aplastic anemia. Profiling of TCR beta VDJ combinations and CDR3 sequences used genomic DNA as template. MiXCR, applied by TCRdb to the reads, yields one record per CDR3 protein. There are about 220,000 distinct CDR3 sequences in the sample; 30% to 40% occur only once, and 0.95% to 1.2% lies in the top ten. The material sequenced was sorted CD4+, CD8+, or CD8+CD57+ T cells (not recorded which) from PBMCs. These receptors were obtained from a human donor in good health, serving as a control.

A remark on this clonotype: One end of the junction varies from germline; a read error may be responsible. The chain couples TRBV10-3 to TRBJ1-3; D uncertain. Germline V gene lookup returns CDR1 ENHRY and CDR2 SYGVKD. This CDR3 comprises 14 residues. The CDR3 coding sequence is TGTGCCATCAGTGAGACGGATTCTGGGAACACCGTATATTTT. It yields the protein CAISETDSGNTVYF.

There are many counts of this clonotype. This sequence joins TRBV10-3 and TRBJ2-7; D is tentatively TRBD1 or TRBD2 (5 bases each). Germline CDR1 reads ENHRY; CDR2 reads SYGVKD. V was pared by 8 bases and J by 7 bases, with 18 bases between. CDR3 size: 13 residues. The CDR3: CAIGELTAAEQYF. The CDR3 nucleotides read TGTGCCATCGGAGAGCTGACAGCGGCGGAGCAGTACTTC.

In regard to this clonotype: Given a much more abundant clone one base away, this may be a read error. This chain links TRBV12-3 or TRBV12-4 with TRBJ2-3; TRBD2 aligns across 7 bases. The V gene end was trimmed by 2 bases and the J gene end by 6 bases; junction bases not matched to a gene: 8. There are 15 residues in the CDR3. CDR3 in amino acids: CASSLTGGSGDTQYF. CDR3 sequence (DNA): TGTGCCAGCAGTTTAACCGGGGGGAGTGGTGATACGCAGTATTTT.

This clonotype was seen ten or more times. V usage is TRBV12-3 or TRBV12-4 and J usage is TRBJ2-3; TRBD2 aligns across 13 bases. The CDR3 runs 15 residues. The ends lost 5 bases at V and 7 bases at J; junction bases unmatched: 6. In DNA, the CDR3 is TGTGCCAGCAGTAAACTAGCGGGAGGGCCGCATACGCAGTATTTT. Amino acid sequence: CASSKLAGGPHTQYF.

The V call is TRBV11-2, the J call TRBJ1-5, with 10 bases matching TRBD1. Germline V gives CDR1 SGHAT, CDR2 FQNNGV. CDR3 length equals 17 residues. The V and J ends lost 2 bases and 7 bases, in that order; junction bases with no gene match: 11. CDR3 residues: CASSLFRTGGRWQPQHF. The CDR3 nucleotides read TGTGCCAGCAGCTTATTTCGGACAGGGGGTCGGTGGCAGCCCCAGCATTTT.

This clonotype was observed many times. The rearrangement uses TRBV24-1 and TRBJ2-5; D may match TRBD1 or TRBD2 (5 bases each). This CDR3 is 14 amino acids long. V shed 5 bases and J shed 5 bases, with 14 bases lying between them. The germline V gene encodes CDR1 KGHDR and CDR2 SFDVKD. DNA for the CDR3: TGTGCCACCAGTGGTCCGGGACGCGTGGAGACCCAGTACTTC. It yields the protein CATSGPGRVETQYF.

This clonotype appeared many times. V usage is TRBV19 and J usage is TRBJ1-6; no clear D. Trimming pared 4 bases from V and 0 bases from J, leaving 7 bases between. The germline gives CDR1 LNHDA, CDR2 SQIVND (reference sequence). The length of the CDR3 is 15 residues. DNA of the CDR3: TGTGCCAGTAGTAGCTCAAGCTCCTATAATTCACCCCTCCACTTT. Encoded protein: CASSSSSSYNSPLHF. The full variable domain, completed using reference TRBV19 and TRBJ1-6, is DGGITQSPKYLFRKEGQNVTLSCEQNLNHDAMYWYRQDPGQGLRLIYYSQIVNDFQKGDIAEGYSVSREKKESFPLTVTSAQKNPTAFYLCASSSSSSYNSPLHFGNGTRLTVT.

In this sample, this clonotype turned up a few times. This chain joins TRBV5-1 and TRBJ2-3; D gene uncertain. The germline CDR1 and CDR2 sequences are SGHRS and YFSETQ. The length of the CDR3 is 15 residues. The ends were cut back, 0 bases at V and 0 bases at J, with 8 bases in the middle. The CDR3: CASSLGPDSTDTQYF. The CDR3, as DNA: TGCGCCAGCAGCTTGGGTCCAGATAGCACAGATACGCAGTATTTT.

V gene TRBV30 combines with J gene TRBJ1-1; 7 nucleotides match TRBD1. The CDR3 runs 14 residues. With V trimmed by 2 bases and J by 1 base, 4 bases remained unmatched. Germline V lookup: CDR1 GTSNPN, CDR2 SVGIG (reference sequence). This CDR3 is CAWSFRDRNTEAFF. The CDR3 DNA sequence: TGTGCCTGGAGTTTCCGGGACAGGAACACTGAAGCTTTCTTT.

The sample holds many counts of this clonotype. The chain carries TRBV29-1 and TRBJ1-1, with a weak D call TRBD1 (6 bases). This CDR3 region has 12 residues. V shed 6 bases and J shed 10 bases, with 18 bases lying between them. Germline values: CDR1 SQVTM, CDR2 ANQGSEA. For the CDR3, the DNA is TGCAGCGTAGATCAGGGGCGGGAAGCAGCTTTCTTT. Translation gives CSVDQGREAAFF.

This sequence joins TRBV5-4 and TRBJ1-2, with 8 bases lining up with TRBD1. This CDR3 is 14 amino acids long. Unmatched junction bases numbered 5, after V lost 4 bases and J lost 3 bases. Germline loops: CDR1 SGHNT, CDR2 YYREEE (reference sequence). The CDR3 loop reads CASSPGGADYGYTF. The CDR3 DNA reads TGTGCCAGCAGCCCAGGGGGCGCGGACTATGGCTACACCTTC.

The V gene is TRBV7-9, the J gene TRBJ2-5; 10 nucleotides match TRBD1. With 6 bases clipped from V and 0 bases from J, the junction kept 7 bases outside the gene matches. The V gene's germline CDR1 is SEHNR and CDR2 FQNEAQ (reference sequence). The CDR3 length is 16 residues. The CDR3 DNA reads as TGTGCCAGCAGGCAACGGACAGGGGGGAACCAAGAGACCCAGTACTTC. Its translation is CASRQRTGGNQETQYF. Full variable domain (remainder filled in from reference TRBV7-9 and TRBJ2-5): DTGVSQNPRHKITKRGQNVTFRCDPISEHNRLYWYRQTLGQGPEFLTYFQNEAQLEKSRLLSDRFSAERPKGSFSTLEIQRTEQGDSAMYLCASRQRTGGNQETQYFGPGTRLLVL.

This clonotype turned up a few times. The chain recombines TRBV3-1 with TRBJ2-1, with D maybe TRBD2 (6 bases). V lost 3 bases to trimming and J lost 12 bases, with 18 bases between them. Looked up from germline, CDR1 is LGHDT and CDR2 is YNNKEL (reference sequence). CDR3 size: 14 residues. The CDR3, as DNA: TGTGCCAGCAGCCAGCTGGCGGGAAAGGTGGTGCAGTTCTTC. Translating it yields CASSQLAGKVVQFF.

V usage is TRBV7-6 and J usage is TRBJ1-2; TRBD1 might be the D (5 bases). CDR3 size: 16 residues. Germline V CDR1 and CDR2: SGHVS, FNYEAQ. Trimming pared 2 bases from V and 3 bases from J, leaving 16 bases between. The CDR3 DNA reads as TGTGCCAGCAGCTTACGAGGGGAGGACGAGCACTATGGCTACACCTTC. This codes for CASSLRGEDEHYGYTF. The complete variable domain, with remaining parts taken from reference TRBV7-6 and TRBJ1-2, reads GAGVSQSPRYKVTKRGQDVALRCDPISGHVSLYWYRQALGQGPEFLTYFNYEAQQDKSGLPNDRFSAERPEGSISTLTIQRTEQRDSAMYRCASSLRGEDEHYGYTFGSGTRLTVV.

As for this clonotype: A much larger clone lies a single base off, so this may be a read error. Without the conserved terminal phenylalanine or tryptophan, this CDR3 likely stems from a read error. The CDR3: CASRRTEGFGGYTL. CDR3 nucleotide sequence: TGTGCCAGCAGGCGGACAGAGGGTTTTGGCGGCTACACCCTC. V is TRBV3-1 and J is TRBJ1-2; D possibly corresponds to TRBD1 (6 bases). V was cut by 6 bases and J by 8 bases, with 19 bases left in between. The germline V gene has CDR1 LGHDT and CDR2 YNNKEL (reference sequence). This CDR3 spans 14 amino acids.

The chain links TRBV9 to TRBJ2-1, with 12 bases aligning to TRBD2. With V trimmed by 4 bases and J by 8 bases, 10 bases remained unmatched. Germline V gives CDR1 SGDLS, CDR2 YYNGEE. This CDR3 has 16 residues. This CDR3 reads CASSRPTSGSQDEQFF. CDR3 sequence (DNA): TGTGCCAGCAGCCGACCGACTAGCGGGAGTCAGGATGAGCAGTTCTTC.

CDR3 DNA sequence: TGCAGCGTTATGACCGGGAATCGTAACTATGGCTACACCTTC. As protein: CSVMTGNRNYGYTF. This rearrangement joins TRBV29-1 to TRBJ1-2; D remains unclear. Germline V gives CDR1 SQVTM, CDR2 ANQGSEA. The CDR3 contains 14 residues. Trimming took 5 bases from V and 1 from J, leaving 14 bases between them.

The J gene is TRBJ2-1, the V gene TRBV19, with D perhaps TRBD2 (6 bases). Germline V CDR1 and CDR2: LNHDA, SQIVND (reference sequence). Trimming cost V 3 bases and J 6 bases, with 15 bases left between them. The CDR3 covers 15 residues. The CDR3 DNA reads TGTGCCAGTAGTATCCTCGCGGGACCCCGCAATGAGCAGTTCTTC. Translation gives CASSILAGPRNEQFF.